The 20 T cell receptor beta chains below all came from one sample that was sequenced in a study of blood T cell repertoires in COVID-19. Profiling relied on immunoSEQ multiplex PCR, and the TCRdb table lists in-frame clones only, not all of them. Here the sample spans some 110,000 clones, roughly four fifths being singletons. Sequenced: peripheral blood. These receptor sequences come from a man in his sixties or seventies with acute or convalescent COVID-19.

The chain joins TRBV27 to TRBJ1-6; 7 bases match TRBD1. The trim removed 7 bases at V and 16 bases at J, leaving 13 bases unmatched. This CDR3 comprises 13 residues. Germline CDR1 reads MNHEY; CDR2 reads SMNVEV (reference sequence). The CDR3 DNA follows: TGTGCCAGCACCGGACAGGTTGGGGGATCTCTCCACTTT. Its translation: CASTGQVGGSLHF.

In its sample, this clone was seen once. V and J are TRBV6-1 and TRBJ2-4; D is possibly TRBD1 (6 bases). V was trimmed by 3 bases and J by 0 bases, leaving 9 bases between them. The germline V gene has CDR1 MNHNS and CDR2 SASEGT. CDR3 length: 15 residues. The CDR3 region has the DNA TGTGCCAGCAGTGAGGGCAGGGGAGCCAAAAACATTCAGTACTTC. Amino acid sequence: CASSEGRGAKNIQYF.

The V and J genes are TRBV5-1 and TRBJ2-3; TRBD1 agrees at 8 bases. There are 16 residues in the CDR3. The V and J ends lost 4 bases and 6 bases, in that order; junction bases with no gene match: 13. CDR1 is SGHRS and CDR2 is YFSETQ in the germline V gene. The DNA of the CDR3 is TGCGCCAGCAGCCCACAAGGACAGGGAATCTCTGATACGCAGTATTTT. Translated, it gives CASSPQGQGISDTQYF. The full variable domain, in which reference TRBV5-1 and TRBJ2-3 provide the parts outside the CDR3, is KAGVTQTPRYLIKTRGQQVTLSCSPISGHRSVSWYQQTPGQGLQFLFEYFSETQRNKGNFPGRFSGRQFSNSRSEMNVSTLELGDSALYLCASSPQGQGISDTQYFGPGTRLTVL.

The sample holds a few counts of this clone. CDR3 nucleotide sequence: TGTGCCAGCAGCCCAACTGGTTATAGCAATCAGCCCCAGCATTTT. Its protein product is CASSPTGYSNQPQHF. The J gene is TRBJ1-5, the V gene TRBV7-8; D gene unclear. Germline V gene lookup returns CDR1 SGHVS and CDR2 FQNEAQ. V lost 5 bases and J 0 bases, leaving 11 bases between the germline ends. This CDR3 is built from 15 residues.

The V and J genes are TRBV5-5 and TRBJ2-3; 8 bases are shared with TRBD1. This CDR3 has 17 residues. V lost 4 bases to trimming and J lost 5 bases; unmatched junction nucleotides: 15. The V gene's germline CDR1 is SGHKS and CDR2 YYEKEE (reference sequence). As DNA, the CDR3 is TGTGCCAGCAGCCGACCGCTGCAGGGGGCCGGGATAGATACGCAGTATTTT. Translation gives CASSRPLQGAGIDTQYF.

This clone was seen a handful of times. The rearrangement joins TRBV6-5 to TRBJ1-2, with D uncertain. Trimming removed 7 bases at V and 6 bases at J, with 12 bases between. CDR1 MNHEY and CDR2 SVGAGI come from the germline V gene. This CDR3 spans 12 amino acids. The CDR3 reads CASTPSTDGYTF. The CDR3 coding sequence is TGTGCCAGCACCCCCTCTACCGATGGCTACACCTTC.

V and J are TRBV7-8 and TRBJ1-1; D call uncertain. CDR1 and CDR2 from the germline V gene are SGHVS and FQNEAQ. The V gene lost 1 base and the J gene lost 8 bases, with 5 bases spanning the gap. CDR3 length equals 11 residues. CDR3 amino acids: CASSLGLEAFF. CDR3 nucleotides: TGTGCCAGCAGCTTAGGTTTAGAAGCTTTCTTT.

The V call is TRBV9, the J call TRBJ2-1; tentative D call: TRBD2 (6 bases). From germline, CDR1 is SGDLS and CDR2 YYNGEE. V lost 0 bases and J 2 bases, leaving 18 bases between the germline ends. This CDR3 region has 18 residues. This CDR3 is CASSVAGGLAGPYNEQFF. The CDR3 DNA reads TGTGCCAGCAGCGTAGCTGGGGGACTCGCGGGCCCCTACAATGAGCAGTTCTTC.

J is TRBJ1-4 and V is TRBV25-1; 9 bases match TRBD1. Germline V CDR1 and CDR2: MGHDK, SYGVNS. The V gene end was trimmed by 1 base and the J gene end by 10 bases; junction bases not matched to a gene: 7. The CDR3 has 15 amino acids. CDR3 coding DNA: TGTGCCAGCAGTGAATCGGGGACAGGGATCCCAAAACTGTTTTTT. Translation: CASSESGTGIPKLFF.

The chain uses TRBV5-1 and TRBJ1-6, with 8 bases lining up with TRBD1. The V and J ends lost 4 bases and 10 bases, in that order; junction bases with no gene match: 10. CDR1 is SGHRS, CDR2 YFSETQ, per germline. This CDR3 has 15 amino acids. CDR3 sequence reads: CASSLGTGGPSPLHF. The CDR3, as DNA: TGCGCCAGCAGCCTGGGGACAGGCGGTCCCTCACCCCTCCACTTT.

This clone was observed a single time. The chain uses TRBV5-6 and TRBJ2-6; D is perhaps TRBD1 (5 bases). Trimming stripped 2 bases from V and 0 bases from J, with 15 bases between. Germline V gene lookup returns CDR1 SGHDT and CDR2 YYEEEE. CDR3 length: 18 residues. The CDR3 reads CASSFSQGLRSGANVLTF. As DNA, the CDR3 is TGTGCCAGCAGCTTCTCCCAGGGCCTCCGCTCTGGGGCCAACGTCCTGACTTTC.

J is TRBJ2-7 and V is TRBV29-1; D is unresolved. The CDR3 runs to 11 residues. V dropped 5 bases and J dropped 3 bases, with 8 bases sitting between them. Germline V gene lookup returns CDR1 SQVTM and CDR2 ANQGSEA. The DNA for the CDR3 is TGCAGCGTTCACACGGGCTACGAGCAGTACTTC. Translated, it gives CSVHTGYEQYF.

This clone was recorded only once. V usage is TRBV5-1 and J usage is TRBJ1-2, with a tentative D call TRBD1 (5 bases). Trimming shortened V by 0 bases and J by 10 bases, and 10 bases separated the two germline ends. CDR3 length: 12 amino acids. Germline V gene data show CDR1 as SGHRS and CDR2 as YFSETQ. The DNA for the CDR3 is TGCGCCAGCAGCTTGGATGACAGAGACTACACCTTC. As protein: CASSLDDRDYTF. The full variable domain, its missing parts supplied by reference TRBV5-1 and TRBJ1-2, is KAGVTQTPRYLIKTRGQQVTLSCSPISGHRSVSWYQQTPGQGLQFLFEYFSETQRNKGNFPGRFSGRQFSNSRSEMNVSTLELGDSALYLCASSLDDRDYTFGSGTRLTVV.

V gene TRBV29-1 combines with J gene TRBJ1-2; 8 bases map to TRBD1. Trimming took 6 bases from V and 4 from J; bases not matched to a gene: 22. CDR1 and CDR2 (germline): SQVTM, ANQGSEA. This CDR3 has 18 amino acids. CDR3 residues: CSVHRPGGRGARPYGYTF. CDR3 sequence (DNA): TGCAGCGTCCATAGACCAGGGGGCAGGGGGGCACGCCCCTATGGCTACACCTTC.

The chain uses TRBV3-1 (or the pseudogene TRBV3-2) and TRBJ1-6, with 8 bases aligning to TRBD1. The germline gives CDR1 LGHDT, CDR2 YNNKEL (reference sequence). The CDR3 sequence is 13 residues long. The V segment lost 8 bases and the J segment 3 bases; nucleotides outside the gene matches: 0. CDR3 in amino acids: CASGQGYNSPLHF. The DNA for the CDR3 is TGTGCCAGCGGACAGGGCTATAATTCACCCCTCCACTTT.

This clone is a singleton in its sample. DNA for the CDR3: TGCGCCAGCAGCTTGGCCGAGAGGATCGGTGGGGAGCAGTTCTTC. This gives the protein CASSLAERIGGEQFF. This chain links TRBV5-1 with TRBJ2-1; D unresolved. V gave up 0 bases and J gave up 10 bases, with 17 bases separating them. The CDR3 runs 15 residues. Germline CDR1 reads SGHRS; CDR2 reads YFSETQ.

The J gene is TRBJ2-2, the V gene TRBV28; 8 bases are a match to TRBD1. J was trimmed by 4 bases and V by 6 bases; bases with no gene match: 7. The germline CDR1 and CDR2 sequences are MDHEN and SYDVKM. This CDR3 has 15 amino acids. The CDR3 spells CASRWGQEITGELFF. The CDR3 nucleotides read TGTGCCAGCAGGTGGGGACAGGAAATCACCGGGGAGCTGTTTTTT.

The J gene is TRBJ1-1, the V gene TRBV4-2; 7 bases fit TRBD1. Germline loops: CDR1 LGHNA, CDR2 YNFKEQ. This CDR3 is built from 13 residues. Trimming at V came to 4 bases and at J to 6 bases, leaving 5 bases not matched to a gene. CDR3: CASSPTGTAEAFF. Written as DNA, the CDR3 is TGTGCCAGCAGCCCCACCGGGACAGCTGAAGCTTTCTTT.

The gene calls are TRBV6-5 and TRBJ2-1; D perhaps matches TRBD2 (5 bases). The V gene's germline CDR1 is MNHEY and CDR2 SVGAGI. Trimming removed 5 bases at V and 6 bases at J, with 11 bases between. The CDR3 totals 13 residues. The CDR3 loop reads CASSPGLFNEQFF. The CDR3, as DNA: TGTGCCAGCAGTCCCGGACTGTTCAATGAGCAGTTCTTC.

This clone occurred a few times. The CDR3 coding sequence is TGTGCCAGCACCTTGGAGGGGGCGATCGGAAATTCACCCCTCCACTTT. This gives the protein CASTLEGAIGNSPLHF. This sequence joins TRBV11-2 and TRBJ1-6, with TRBD1 identical over 7 bases. Trimming took 7 bases from V and 7 from J; bases not matched to a gene: 13. The CDR3 has 16 residues. From germline, CDR1 is SGHAT and CDR2 FQNNGV.